A selection of T cell receptor beta chains follows, all from one sample in a study of T cells in Graves' hyperthyroidism and ophthalmopathy. TCRdb ran MiXCR on the multiplex PCR reads and lists one entry per CDR3 protein. This sample has 700,000 to 850,000 distinct CDR3 sequences, with around a third found just once. The sequencing input was blood. These receptors were obtained from a woman aged 40 to 50 with Graves' hyperthyroidism. Each CDR3 is given with its conserved first and last residue. The order of the fields is V gene, D gene, clone size, J gene, CDR3 length, CDR3 DNA, CDR3 protein. A D gene is named only where the DNA matches it firmly. Clone size appears in some rows only: once, few, many, or a class for an expanded clone.

>TRBV2|-|many|TRBJ1-5|14
TGTGCCAGCAGTGATGCCAGGGTGAATCAGCCCCAGCATTTT
CASSDARVNQPQHF
>TRBV6-1|-|few|TRBJ2-6|14
TGTGCCAGCAGTGATTTCTCTGGGGCCAACGTCCTGACTTTC
CASSDFSGANVLTF
>TRBV4-2|-|few|TRBJ1-6|15
TGTGCCAGCAGCCAATCTCCCGCAGGTAGTTCACCCCTCCACTTT
CASSQSPAGSSPLHF
>TRBV7-9|-|-|TRBJ2-2|23
-
CASSPSSGANVLTFGAGTGELFF
>TRBV20-1|TRBD1|many|TRBJ1-5|14
TGCAGTGCTGCGGACAGGGGGACGGATCAGCCCCAGCATTTT
CSAADRGTDQPQHF
>TRBV19|-|many|TRBJ2-7|13
TGTGCCAGTAGTATCAGTAGGGAATACGAGCAGTACTTC
CASSISREYEQYF
>TRBV7-2|-|-|TRBJ2-7|13
TGTGCCAGCAGTTTACCTCAGCGTGACGAGCAGTACTTC
CASSLPQRDEQYF
>TRBV24-1|-|few|TRBJ2-3|13
TGTGCCACCAGTGACGGGGGCACAGATACGCAGTATTTT
CATSDGGTDTQYF
>TRBV20-1|-|-|TRBJ1-1|14
TGCAGTGCACCGAGCCAGGGGAGCAACACTGAAGCTTTCTTT
CSAPSQGSNTEAFF
>TRBV5-4|-|few|TRBJ1-2|14
TGTGCCAGCAGCTTGGCCAAGGGGGACTATGGCTACACCTTC
CASSLAKGDYGYTF
>TRBV4-3|-|few|TRBJ2-7|15
TGCGCCAGCAGCCAAGAGGAGCAGGGTTTGTACGAGCAGTACTTC
CASSQEEQGLYEQYF
>TRBV7-2|-|-|TRBJ1-2|17
TGTGCCAGCAGCTCGTTCCACTACGCCGACCGGCGCTCCGGCTACACCTTC
CASSSFHYADRRSGYTF
>TRBV20-1|TRBD2|few|TRBJ2-2|16
TGCAGTGCTAGAGTCGGTAGCGGGAGGGGCACCGGGGAGCTGTTTTTT
CSARVGSGRGTGELFF
>TRBV20-1|TRBD2|-|TRBJ2-5|13
TGCAGTGAGGGACTAGCATTGAGAGAGACCCAGTACTTC
CSEGLALRETQYF
>TRBV19|-|many|TRBJ2-5|15
TGTGCCAGTAGTATAGGTACACAGTACCAAGAGACCCAGTACTTC
CASSIGTQYQETQYF
>TRBV4-2|-|-|TRBJ2-7|12
TGTGCCAGCTCTGACCAAGTTTACGAGCAGTACTTC
CASSDQVYEQYF
>TRBV5-4|-|many|TRBJ2-5|15
TGTGCCAGCAGTCAAATTGCGCTTGGACGGGAGACCCAGTACTTC
CASSQIALGRETQYF
>TRBV10-3|-|-|TRBJ2-1|11
TGTGCCATCAGTGAGTCTGGGGAGCAGTTCTTC
CAISESGEQFF
>TRBV19|-|-|TRBJ2-1|14
TGTGCCACCAAGACCCCCGCGGAGACCAATGAGCAGTTCTTC
CATKTPAETNEQFF
>TRBV15|-|many|TRBJ1-1|17
TGTGCCACCAGCAGCGAACCGGGCCTAGATATGAACACTGAAGCTTTCTTT
CATSSEPGLDMNTEAFF
>TRBV7-9|-|-|TRBJ2-5|15
TGTGCCAGCAGCTTAGAGTTTGGCAGCCAAGAGACCCAGTACTTC
CASSLEFGSQETQYF
>TRBV7-8|-|many|TRBJ2-7|15
TGTGCCAGCAGCTCCCGAGGTAGGAGCTCCTACGAGCAGTACTTC
CASSSRGRSSYEQYF
>TRBV10-2|-|-|TRBJ2-2|13
TGCGCCAGCAGTGAGTCTTACACCGGGGAGCTGTTTTTT
CASSESYTGELFF
>TRBV24-1|TRBD2|many|TRBJ2-5|18
TGTGCCACCAGTGATCGGAGGGGACTAGCGGGGGAACAAGAGACCCAGTACTTC
CATSDRRGLAGEQETQYF
>TRBV11-2|-|-|TRBJ2-7|14
TGTGCCAGCAGCCCGGACGGGTATCGCGACGAGCAGTACTTC
CASSPDGYRDEQYF
>TRBV6-2/TRBV6-3|-|few|TRBJ2-2|16
TGTGCCAGCAGTCATGGCAGGGAGAGAGACACCGGGGAGCTGTTTTTT
CASSHGRERDTGELFF
>TRBV20-1|TRBD2|-|TRBJ2-1|13
TGCAGTGTTATAGCGGGAGACGGGAATGAGCAGTTCTTC
CSVIAGDGNEQFF
>TRBV4-1|-|few|TRBJ2-5|14
TGCGCCAGCAGCCCTCCGGACAGTTCCGAGACCCAGTACTTC
CASSPPDSSETQYF
>TRBV6-5|-|many|TRBJ2-5|12
TGTGCCAGCGGACAGAGCCAAGAGACCCAGTACTTC
CASGQSQETQYF
>TRBV6-5|-|few|TRBJ1-2|13
TGTGCCAGCAGACTGACCGCGCCGGGGGACTACACCTTC
CASRLTAPGDYTF
>TRBV7-6|TRBD2|few|TRBJ2-2|15
TGTGCTAGCAGCTTCGGACTAGCGGAGACCGGGGAGCTGTTTTTT
CASSFGLAETGELFF
>TRBV7-2|TRBD1|-|TRBJ1-2|16
TGCGCCAGCAGCCCCGCTCGGGGACAGAAGTACTCTAGCTACACCTTC
CASSPARGQKYSSYTF
>TRBV20-1|TRBD2|many|TRBJ2-5|14
TGCAGCGGGACTAGCGGGGCCGTGAAGGAGACCCAGTACTTC
CSGTSGAVKETQYF